Listed below are T cell receptor beta chains from one sample, sequenced in a study of T cells in Graves' hyperthyroidism and ophthalmopathy. TCRdb fed the multiplex PCR reads into MiXCR, producing one record per CDR3 protein. The sample has more than 600,000 distinct CDR3 sequences, about 15% seen once. Source material: blood. These receptors all come from a man between 18 and 29 years old with Graves' hyperthyroidism. Both conserved end residues are part of each CDR3. A D gene is named only where the DNA matches it firmly. Clone size is stated in some rows and not others, as once, few, many or a class when expanded.

TRBV19	-	TRBJ1-4	-	CAISPQGGYEKLFF	TGTGCCATTAGCCCACAGGGCGGCTATGAAAAACTGTTTTTT
TRBV19	few	TRBJ2-3	-	CASSIRTRGIRTDTQYF	TGTGCCAGTAGTATACGGACCCGAGGGATTCGCACAGATACGCAGTATTTT
TRBV28	-	TRBJ1-2	-	CASSGTSLTADTF	TGTGCCAGCAGTGGGACATCTCTTACAGCTGACACCTTC
TRBV7-2	few	TRBJ2-1	TRBD2	CASRVLAGFYNEQFF	TGTGCCAGCAGGGTCCTAGCGGGATTCTACAATGAGCAGTTCTTC
TRBV3-1	many	TRBJ2-5	TRBD2	CASSHSAGLQETQYF	TGTGCCAGCAGCCATTCAGCGGGGTTACAAGAGACCCAGTACTTC
TRBV24-1	few	TRBJ2-7	TRBD1	CATSDRQGSEQYF	TGTGCCACCAGTGACCGACAGGGATCCGAGCAGTACTTC
TRBV20-1	few	TRBJ2-2	-	CSARDHRGTTTTGELFF	TGCAGTGCTAGAGATCATAGGGGGACCACAACCACCGGGGAGCTGTTTTTT
TRBV12-3/TRBV12-4	many	TRBJ2-3	TRBD2	CASSPLGASGVSTDTQYF	TGTGCCAGCAGCCCCCTTGGGGCTAGCGGGGTCAGCACAGATACGCAGTATTTT
TRBV18	-	TRBJ1-6	-	CASSGQQGHNSPLHF	TGTGCCAGCTCGGGACAACAGGGTCATAATTCACCCCTCCACTTT
TRBV20-1	few	TRBJ2-1	TRBD2	CSAALAGDSDEQFF	TGCAGTGCTGCCTTGGCGGGAGATAGTGATGAGCAGTTCTTC
TRBV7-2	many	TRBJ1-2	-	CASSPELNYGYTF	TGTGCCAGCAGCCCGGAGCTCAACTATGGCTACACCTTC
TRBV10-3	-	TRBJ1-5	-	CAITPGQDQPQHF	TGTGCCATCACCCCGGGTCAAGATCAGCCCCAGCATTTT
TRBV7-2	many	TRBJ2-2	-	CASSLDQLTGELFF	TGTGCCAGCAGCTTAGACCAGCTCACCGGGGAGCTGTTTTTT
TRBV6-2/TRBV6-3	few	TRBJ2-7	-	CASSSNPGRPSSYEQYF	TGTGCCAGCAGTTCAAATCCGGGACGGCCAAGCTCCTACGAGCAGTACTTC
TRBV7-2	few	TRBJ2-2	TRBD2	CASSSRSGRLAGTTGELFF	TGTGCCAGCAGCTCCCGGTCGGGGCGCCTAGCGGGAACCACCGGGGAGCTGTTTTTT
TRBV9	-	TRBJ2-1	-	CASSVKGSGDGQFF	TGTGCCAGCAGCGTAAAGGGCAGTGGGGATGGGCAGTTCTTC
TRBV20-1	-	TRBJ2-1	TRBD2	CSARDSGLAETNEQFF	TGCAGTGCTAGAGACTCCGGACTAGCGGAAACCAATGAGCAGTTCTTC
TRBV20-1	-	TRBJ2-1	TRBD1	CSAKGTEIYNEQFF	TGCAGTGCCAAAGGGACAGAGATCTACAATGAGCAGTTCTTC
TRBV7-9	few	TRBJ1-3	TRBD1	CASSSSGGAGGNTIYF	TGTGCCAGCAGCTCATCAGGGGGCGCAGGTGGAAACACCATATATTTT
TRBV3-1	many	TRBJ2-1	-	CASSHIRAEQFF	TGTGCCAGCAGCCATATACGGGCTGAGCAGTTCTTC
TRBV15	few	TRBJ1-1	-	CATSRTSKTEAFF	TGTGCCACCAGCAGGACTAGCAAGACTGAAGCTTTCTTT
TRBV12-3/TRBV12-4	many	TRBJ2-7	TRBD1	CASSLSGQVHYEQYF	TGTGCCAGCAGTTTATCGGGACAGGTCCACTACGAGCAGTACTTC
TRBV20-1	many	TRBJ1-1	-	CSARHPEVITEAFF	TGCAGTGCTAGACATCCGGAGGTGATCACTGAAGCTTTCTTT
TRBV4-2	-	TRBJ2-2	-	CASSQEVGRYTGELFF	TGTGCCAGCAGCCAAGAGGTGGGAAGATACACCGGGGAGCTGTTTTTT
TRBV24-1	-	TRBJ1-2	TRBD1	CATTITLWDRDSNYGYTF	TGTGCCACCACCATCACGTTATGGGACAGGGACTCTAACTATGGCTACACCTTC
TRBV6-1	many	TRBJ2-3	TRBD2	CASSEAQTSGTDTQYF	TGTGCCAGCAGTGAAGCGCAAACTAGCGGCACAGATACGCAGTATTTT
TRBV18	many	TRBJ2-1	-	CASSPVQGNNEQFF	TGTGCCAGCTCACCGGTACAGGGAAACAATGAGCAGTTCTTC
TRBV2	many	TRBJ1-1	-	CASSRENTEAFF	TGTGCCAGCAGTAGGGAGAACACTGAAGCTTTCTTT
TRBV19	few	TRBJ2-3	TRBD2	CASNPRFGGRAFSTDTQYF	TGTGCCAGTAACCCTAGGTTTGGCGGGAGGGCCTTCAGCACAGATACGCAGTATTTT
TRBV11-3	-	TRBJ2-7	-	CASSLDGDTGDYEQYF	TGTGCCAGCAGCTTAGATGGGGACACGGGGGATTACGAGCAGTACTTC
TRBV28	few	TRBJ2-5	TRBD1	CASSRTGKQETQYF	TGTGCCAGCAGCAGGACAGGGAAACAAGAGACCCAGTACTTC
TRBV20-1	-	TRBJ2-5	TRBD2	CSARTSGGQETQYF	TGCAGTGCCCGAACTAGCGGGGGGCAAGAGACCCAGTACTTC
TRBV11-2	many	TRBJ2-3	-	CASGSRSSDTQYF	TGTGCCAGCGGGAGTAGGAGCTCAGATACGCAGTATTTT
TRBV5-6	few	TRBJ2-1	-	CASSSGSHSYNEQFF	TGTGCCAGCAGTTCAGGGTCTCACTCCTACAATGAGCAGTTCTTC
TRBV29-1	few	TRBJ2-5	TRBD2	CSVAIVTSGSQETQYF	TGCAGCGTTGCGATAGTGACTAGCGGTTCACAAGAGACCCAGTACTTC
TRBV28	-	TRBJ2-7	TRBD1	CASSFSVTGGQYEQYF	TGTGCCAGCAGTTTTTCGGTCACAGGGGGGCAGTACGAGCAGTACTTC
TRBV20-1	many	TRBJ1-6	-	CSARTGTNNSPLHF	TGCAGTGCTAGAACCGGGACAAATAATTCACCCCTCCACTTT
TRBV20-1	many	TRBJ2-7	-	CSARGRVGEQYF	TGCAGTGCTAGAGGCAGGGTCGGCGAGCAGTACTTC
TRBV28	few	TRBJ1-1	-	CASSPYDTEAFF	TGTGCCAGCAGCCCATACGACACTGAAGCTTTCTTT
TRBV30	-	TRBJ1-6	-	CAWTDGVDSPLHF	TGTGCCTGGACAGACGGTGTTGATTCACCCCTCCACTTT
TRBV12-3/TRBV12-4	-	TRBJ1-1	-	CASMRQNTEAFF	TGTGCCAGCATGCGACAGAACACTGAAGCTTTCTTT
TRBV24-1	-	TRBJ2-1	TRBD2	CATSAPGLVNEQFF	TGTGCCACCTCAGCCCCGGGACTAGTAAATGAGCAGTTCTTC
TRBV20-1	-	TRBJ2-7	-	CSARDRRPYEQYF	TGCAGTGCTAGAGACCGGCGACCCTACGAGCAGTACTTC
TRBV7-9	-	TRBJ2-5	TRBD1	CASSLPQGEETQYF	TGTGCCAGCAGCTTACCGCAGGGGGAAGAGACCCAGTACTTC
TRBV28	few	TRBJ2-3	TRBD2	CASSSSRLAGSTDTQYF	TGTGCCAGCAGTTCCTCCAGACTAGCGGGGAGCACAGATACGCAGTATTTT
TRBV28	-	TRBJ2-5	-	CASSLYREHQETQYF	TGTGCCAGCAGTTTATATAGGGAGCACCAAGAGACCCAGTACTTC
TRBV16	-	TRBJ1-2	-	CASSQFPGWGYTF	TGTGCCAGCAGCCAATTCCCTGGCTGGGGCTACACCTTC
TRBV7-8	few	TRBJ2-1	-	CASSSYEGSAYNEQFF	TGTGCCAGCAGCTCGTATGAGGGGTCCGCCTACAATGAGCAGTTCTTC
TRBV10-1	once	TRBJ1-5	-	CASSESDTPQHF	TGCGCCAGCAGTGAGTCCGATACGCCCCAGCATTTT
TRBV5-1	few	TRBJ2-7	TRBD2	CASSSRTSGHREQYF	TGCGCCAGCAGCTCTCGGACTAGCGGACATAGGGAGCAGTACTTC
TRBV28	-	TRBJ2-7	-	CASSLNVAREQYF	TGTGCCAGCAGTTTAAACGTTGCCCGCGAGCAGTACTTC
TRBV28	many	TRBJ2-4	TRBD1	CASSSSDRVDIQYF	TGTGCCAGCAGTTCCTCGGACAGGGTGGACATTCAGTACTTC
TRBV20-1	-	TRBJ2-7	-	CSARRQSYEQYF	TGCAGTGCTCGTCGACAGTCCTACGAGCAGTACTTC
TRBV12-5	few	TRBJ1-1	-	CASGFPRGHTEAFF	TGTGCTAGTGGTTTCCCGAGGGGACACACTGAAGCTTTCTTT
TRBV7-6	many	TRBJ2-5	TRBD2	CASSPKGLGFQETQYF	TGTGCCAGCAGCCCAAAGGGACTAGGTTTCCAAGAGACCCAGTACTTC
TRBV30	few	TRBJ2-5	-	CAWSGTTRAETQYF	TGTGCCTGGAGTGGAACCACCAGGGCAGAGACCCAGTACTTC
TRBV27	many	TRBJ2-5	TRBD2	CASSPGLAIDQETQYF	TGTGCCAGCAGTCCTGGACTAGCGATAGACCAAGAGACCCAGTACTTC
TRBV7-8	few	TRBJ1-2	TRBD1	CASTFGTAVGGYGYTF	TGTGCCAGCACCTTCGGGACAGCCGTGGGGGGCTATGGCTACACCTTC
TRBV4-1	-	TRBJ2-7	TRBD2	CASSQRSAGVTYEQYF	TGCGCCAGCAGCCAAAGATCAGCGGGAGTTACCTACGAGCAGTACTTC